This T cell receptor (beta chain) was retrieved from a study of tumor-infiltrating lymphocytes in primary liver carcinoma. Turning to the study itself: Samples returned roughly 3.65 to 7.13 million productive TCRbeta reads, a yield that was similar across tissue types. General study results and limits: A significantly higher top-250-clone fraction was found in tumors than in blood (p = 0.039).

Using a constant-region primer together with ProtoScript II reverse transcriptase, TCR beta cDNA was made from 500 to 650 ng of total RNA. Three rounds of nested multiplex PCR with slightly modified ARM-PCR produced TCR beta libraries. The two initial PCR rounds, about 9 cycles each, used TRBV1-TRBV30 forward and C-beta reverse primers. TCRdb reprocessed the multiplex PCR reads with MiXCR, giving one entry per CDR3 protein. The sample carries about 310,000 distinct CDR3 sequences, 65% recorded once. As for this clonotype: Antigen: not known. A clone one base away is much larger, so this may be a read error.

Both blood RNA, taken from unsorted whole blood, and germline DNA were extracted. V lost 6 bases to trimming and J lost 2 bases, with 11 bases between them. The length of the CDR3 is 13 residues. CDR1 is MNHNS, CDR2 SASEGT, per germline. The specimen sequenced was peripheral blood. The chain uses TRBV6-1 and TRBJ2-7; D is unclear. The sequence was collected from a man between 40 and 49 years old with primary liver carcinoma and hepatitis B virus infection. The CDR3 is CASRNVGTYEQYF. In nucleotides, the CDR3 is TGTGCCAGCAGGAACGTGGGAACCTACGAGCAGTACTTC.